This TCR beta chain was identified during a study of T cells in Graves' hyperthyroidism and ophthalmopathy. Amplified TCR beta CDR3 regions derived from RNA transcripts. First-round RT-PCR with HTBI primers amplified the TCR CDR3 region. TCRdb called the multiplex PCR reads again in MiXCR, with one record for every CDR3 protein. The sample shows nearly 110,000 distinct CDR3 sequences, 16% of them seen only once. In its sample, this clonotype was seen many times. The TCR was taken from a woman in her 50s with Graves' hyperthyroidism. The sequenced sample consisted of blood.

The CDR3 nucleotides are TGCAGTGCGGCCCAAGGATTAGGGTCGGGGAGGGCCCGGGATGAGCAGTTCTTC. Protein product: CSAAQGLGSGRARDEQFF. The V call is TRBV20-1, the J call TRBJ2-1, with 7 bases fitting TRBD2. V gave up 6 bases and J gave up 8 bases; unmatched junction bases: 25. The CDR3 loop spans 18 amino acids. CDR1 is DFQATT and CDR2 is SNEGSKA in the germline V gene (reference sequence).